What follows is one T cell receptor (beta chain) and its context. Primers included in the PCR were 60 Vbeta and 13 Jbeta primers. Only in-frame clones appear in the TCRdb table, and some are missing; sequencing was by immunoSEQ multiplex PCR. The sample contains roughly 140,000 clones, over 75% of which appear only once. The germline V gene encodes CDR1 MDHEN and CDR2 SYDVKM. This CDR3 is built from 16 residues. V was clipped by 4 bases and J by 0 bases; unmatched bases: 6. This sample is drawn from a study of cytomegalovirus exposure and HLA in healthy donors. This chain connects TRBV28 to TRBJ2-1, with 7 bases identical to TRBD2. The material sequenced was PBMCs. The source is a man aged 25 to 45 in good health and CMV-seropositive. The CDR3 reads CASSSFTGGSYNEQFF. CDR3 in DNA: TGTGCCAGCAGTTCCTTTACGGGGGGCTCCTACAATGAGCAGTTCTTC.